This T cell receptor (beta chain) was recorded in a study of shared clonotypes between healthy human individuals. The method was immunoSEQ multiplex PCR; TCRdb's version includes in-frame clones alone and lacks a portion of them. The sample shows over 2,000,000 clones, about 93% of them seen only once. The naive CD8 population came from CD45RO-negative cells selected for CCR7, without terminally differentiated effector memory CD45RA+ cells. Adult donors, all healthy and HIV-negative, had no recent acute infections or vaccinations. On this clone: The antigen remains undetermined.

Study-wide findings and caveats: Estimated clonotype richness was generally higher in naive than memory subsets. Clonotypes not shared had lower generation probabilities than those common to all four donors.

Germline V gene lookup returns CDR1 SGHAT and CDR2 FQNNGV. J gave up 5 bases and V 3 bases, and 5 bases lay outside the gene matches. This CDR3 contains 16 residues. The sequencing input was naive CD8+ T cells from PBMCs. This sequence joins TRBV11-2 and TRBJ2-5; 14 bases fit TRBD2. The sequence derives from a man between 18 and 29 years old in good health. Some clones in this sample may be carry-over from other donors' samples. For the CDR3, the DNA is TGTGCCAGCAGCTTGGCGGGACTAGCGGGAGTTGAGACCCAGTACTTC. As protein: CASSLAGLAGVETQYF.